The text below deals with one T cell receptor (beta chain). MiXCR, run by TCRdb on the 5' RACE reads, gives a single entry per CDR3 protein. The sample yields some 600,000 distinct CDR3 sequences, 9% to 15% seen once. This specimen comes from a study of T cells after yellow fever vaccination. CDR1 is LNHDA and CDR2 is SQIVND in the germline V gene (reference sequence). This CDR3 is 17 amino acids long. V shed 5 bases and J shed 4 bases, with 20 bases lying between them. The genes are TRBV19 and TRBJ2-2, with D possibly being TRBD2 (7 bases). The specimen comprised PBMCs, sampled on the day of the yellow fever booster vaccination. The receptor's source is a man between 25 and 39 years old who received the YFV17D yellow fever vaccine. CDR3 loop: CASSPLGGAPSTGELFF. CDR3 DNA sequence: TGTGCCAGTAGTCCCCTGGGGGGGGCCCCATCCACCGGGGAGCTGTTTTTT.